This T cell receptor (beta chain) stems from a study of cytomegalovirus exposure and HLA in healthy donors. General study points: Reportedly, diagnosis of cytomegalovirus status by the classifier showed high specificity and sensitivity.

Both 60 Vbeta primers and 13 Jbeta primers went into the PCR. Data came from immunoSEQ multiplex PCR; TCRdb stores just in-frame clones and leaves some out. The sample has about 160,000 clones, almost 80% seen once. Unmatched junction bases numbered 5, after V lost 7 bases and J lost 6 bases. The CDR3 runs 14 residues. Per the germline V gene, CDR1 is MDHEN and CDR2 is SYDVKM. About this clone: The antigen remains undetermined.

Nominal health characterized the donors when sampled, though unrecorded immune exposures were likely. Sequencing was carried out using PBMCs. The chain couples TRBV28 to TRBJ2-2; 10 positions match TRBD2. The TCR sequence derives from a male donor in good health and CMV-seronegative. CDR3 sequence (DNA): TGTGCCAGCATGTCTAGCGGGAGTGCCGGGGAGCTGTTTTTT. Its translation: CASMSSGSAGELFF. The whole variable domain, filled in from reference TRBV28 and TRBJ2-2, reads DVKVTQSSRYLVKRTGEKVFLECVQDMDHENMFWYRQDPGLGLRLIYFSYDVKMKEKGDIPEGYSVSREKKERFSLILESASTNQTSMYLCASMSSGSAGELFFGEGSRLTVL.